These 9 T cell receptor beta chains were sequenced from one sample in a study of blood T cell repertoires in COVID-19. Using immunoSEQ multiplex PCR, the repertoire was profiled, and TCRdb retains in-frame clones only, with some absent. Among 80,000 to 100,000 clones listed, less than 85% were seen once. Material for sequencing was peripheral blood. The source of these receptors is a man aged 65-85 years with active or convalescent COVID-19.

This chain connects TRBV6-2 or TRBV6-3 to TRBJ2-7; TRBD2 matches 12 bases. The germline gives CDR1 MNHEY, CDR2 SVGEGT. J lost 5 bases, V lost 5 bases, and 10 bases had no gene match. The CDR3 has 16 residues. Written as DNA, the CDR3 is TGTGCCAGCAGTAACCCTAGCGGGGGGGTACTCGACGAGCAGTACTTC. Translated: CASSNPSGGVLDEQYF.

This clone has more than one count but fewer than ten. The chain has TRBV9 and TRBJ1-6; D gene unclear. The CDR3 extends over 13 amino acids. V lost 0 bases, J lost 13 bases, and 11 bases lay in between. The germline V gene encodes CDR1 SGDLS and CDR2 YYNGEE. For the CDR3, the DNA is TGTGCCAGCAGCGTAGAAGACCGAGGTCCCCTCCACTTT. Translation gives CASSVEDRGPLHF.

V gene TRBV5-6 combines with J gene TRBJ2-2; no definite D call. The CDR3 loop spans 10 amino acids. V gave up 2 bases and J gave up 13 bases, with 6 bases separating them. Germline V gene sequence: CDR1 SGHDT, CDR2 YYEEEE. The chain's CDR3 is CASSFPRLFF. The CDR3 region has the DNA TGTGCCAGCAGCTTCCCCCGGCTGTTTTTT.

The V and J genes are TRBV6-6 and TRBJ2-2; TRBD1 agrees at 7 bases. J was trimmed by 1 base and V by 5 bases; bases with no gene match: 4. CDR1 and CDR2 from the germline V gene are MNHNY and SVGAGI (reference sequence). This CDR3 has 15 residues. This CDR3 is CASSKGQENTGELFF. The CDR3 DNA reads TGTGCCAGCAGTAAAGGACAGGAGAACACCGGGGAGCTGTTTTTT.

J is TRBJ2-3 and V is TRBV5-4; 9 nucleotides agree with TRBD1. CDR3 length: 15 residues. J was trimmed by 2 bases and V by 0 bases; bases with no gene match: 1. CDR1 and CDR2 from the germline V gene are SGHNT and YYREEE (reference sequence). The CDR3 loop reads CASSLDRGLTDTQYF. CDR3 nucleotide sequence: TGTGCCAGCAGCTTGGACAGGGGGCTCACAGATACGCAGTATTTT. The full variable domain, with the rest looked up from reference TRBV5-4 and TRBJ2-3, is ETGVTQSPTHLIKTRGQQVTLRCSSQSGHNTVSWYQQALGQGPQFIFQYYREEENGRGNFPPRFSGLQFPNYSSELNVNALELDDSALYLCASSLDRGLTDTQYFGPGTRLTVL.

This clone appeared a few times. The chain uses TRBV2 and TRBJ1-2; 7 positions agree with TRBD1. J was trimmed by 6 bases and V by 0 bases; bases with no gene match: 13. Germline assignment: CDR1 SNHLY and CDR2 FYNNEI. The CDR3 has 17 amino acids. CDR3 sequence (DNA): TGTGCCAGCAGTGAAGCGCTCGGGACAGCAGCGTTAAATGGCTACACCTTC. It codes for CASSEALGTAALNGYTF.

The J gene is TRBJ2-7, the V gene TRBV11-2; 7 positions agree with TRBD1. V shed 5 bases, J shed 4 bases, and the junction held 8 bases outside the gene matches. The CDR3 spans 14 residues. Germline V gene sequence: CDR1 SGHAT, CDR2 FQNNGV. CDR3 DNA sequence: TGTGCCAGCAGCATCCTCCGGGACAGTTACGAGCAGTACTTC. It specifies CASSILRDSYEQYF.

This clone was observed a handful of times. The CDR3 sequence: CASEVNTEAFF. The CDR3 nucleotides read TGTGCCAGTGAGGTGAACACTGAAGCTTTCTTT. V and J are TRBV2 and TRBJ1-1, with D hard to call. This CDR3 spans 11 amino acids. The germline gives CDR1 SNHLY, CDR2 FYNNEI. With 9 bases removed from V and 0 bases from J, the gap between germline ends came to 5 bases.

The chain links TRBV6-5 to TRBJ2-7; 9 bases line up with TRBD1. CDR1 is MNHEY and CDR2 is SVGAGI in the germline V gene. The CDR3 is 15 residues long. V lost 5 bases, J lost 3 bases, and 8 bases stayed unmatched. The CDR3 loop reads CASSPGTGSFYEQYF. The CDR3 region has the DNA TGTGCCAGCAGTCCCGGGACAGGGAGTTTCTACGAGCAGTACTTC.